This is a list of T cell receptor beta chains from one sample in a study of T-cell memory formation after mild COVID-19. Each CDR3 protein is one row after TCRdb ran MiXCR on the 5' RACE reads. Seen here are 110,000 or so distinct CDR3 sequences, 15% to 20% observed once, and the top ten hold around 5.1%. Source material: PBMCs or a T cell subset sorted from them (not recorded which). Receptors were obtained from a man younger than 35 who had mild COVID-19 (a few samples of this study predate the infection). Cell type and time point are not known. The CDR3 runs from the conserved cysteine through the conserved F or W. Fields, in order: V gene, clone size, D gene, J gene, CDR3 protein, CDR3 DNA. A D gene is named only where the DNA matches it firmly. Not every row has a clone size; where given, it reads once, few, many or a size class.

TRBV5-1	few	-	TRBJ2-1	CASSFGRDEQFF	TGCGCAAGCAGCTTCGGCAGGGATGAGCAGTTCTTC
TRBV6-4	-	-	TRBJ2-1	CASSADLAGGNEQFF	TGTGCCAGCAGTGCTGACCTCGCGGGTGGCAATGAGCAGTTCTTC
TRBV18	few	TRBD1	TRBJ2-2	CASSQTGTGVTGELFF	TGTGCCAGCTCCCAGACTGGGACAGGGGTCACCGGGGAGCTGTTTTTT
TRBV29-1	few	TRBD1	TRBJ2-4	CSVQPGTGGDIQYF	TGCAGCGTTCAGCCCGGGACAGGAGGAGACATTCAGTACTTC
TRBV7-2	-	-	TRBJ1-1	CASSFGGAGEAFF	TGTGCCAGCAGCTTTGGAGGGGCAGGTGAAGCTTTCTTT
TRBV6-2/TRBV6-3	few	-	TRBJ1-5	CASSYRQGMTRDQPQHF	TGTGCCAGCAGTTATAGGCAGGGGATGACTCGGGATCAGCCCCAGCATTTT
TRBV7-2	few	-	TRBJ2-3	CASSLWAGPHRNTQYF	TGTGCCAGCAGCTTATGGGCAGGGCCCCACAGGAATACGCAGTATTTT
TRBV27	few	-	TRBJ1-1	CASSLLQGGTEAFF	TGTGCCAGCAGTTTACTCCAGGGCGGAACTGAAGCTTTCTTT
TRBV12-3/TRBV12-4	-	-	TRBJ1-3	CASSPRGAGNTIYF	TGTGCCAGCAGTCCCAGAGGGGCTGGAAACACCATATATTTT
TRBV20-1	-	-	TRBJ2-1	CSVEGYQMYNEQFF	TGCAGTGTCGAGGGGTACCAGATGTACAATGAGCAGTTCTTC
TRBV12-3/TRBV12-4	few	-	TRBJ2-7	CASSPDSWRIEQYF	TGTGCCAGCAGCCCGGACAGTTGGAGGATCGAGCAGTACTTC
TRBV20-1	-	TRBD2	TRBJ2-7	CSAGLPLAGGAYEQYF	TGCAGTGCCGGATTGCCCCTAGCGGGGGGGGCCTACGAGCAGTACTTC
TRBV20-1	once	-	TRBJ1-1	CSARHPLLQGRNTEAFF	TGCAGTGCTAGACACCCACTGTTACAGGGCCGGAACACTGAAGCTTTCTTT
TRBV7-3	-	-	TRBJ2-1	CASRKDWGPRGEQFF	TGTGCCAGCAGGAAAGACTGGGGCCCTAGGGGTGAGCAGTTCTTC
TRBV20-1	few	-	TRBJ2-6	CSAREGPPGANVLTF	TGCAGTGCTAGAGAAGGTCCTCCTGGGGCCAACGTCCTGACTTTC
TRBV29-1	-	-	TRBJ2-5	CSVVYREVTQYF	TGCAGCGTTGTATACAGGGAGGTGACCCAGTACTTC
TRBV5-1	-	TRBD2	TRBJ2-3	CASSWRGAVEDTQYF	TGCGCCAGCAGCTGGCGGGGGGCAGTGGAAGATACGCAGTATTTT
TRBV7-2	few	-	TRBJ1-5	CASSQTRDQPQHF	TGTGCCAGCAGCCAAACCCGGGATCAGCCCCAGCATTTT
TRBV7-9	few	TRBD1	TRBJ1-2	CASSLGQGGYGYTF	TGTGCCAGCAGCCTCGGACAGGGAGGCTATGGCTACACCTTC
TRBV11-2	few	-	TRBJ1-3	CASSRDAVSGNTIYF	TGTGCCAGCAGCAGGGACGCGGTATCGGGAAACACCATATATTTT
TRBV6-1	-	TRBD1	TRBJ1-2	CASVAQAGGASGYTF	TGTGCCAGCGTCGCTCAGGCAGGGGGCGCGTCCGGCTACACCTTC
TRBV4-1	few	-	TRBJ2-6	CASSQGAIGRFSGANVLTF	TGCGCCAGCAGCCAAGGGGCCATTGGGCGGTTCTCTGGGGCCAACGTCCTGACTTTC
TRBV25-1	-	-	TRBJ1-1	CASGEGHTEAFF	TGTGCCAGCGGAGAGGGTCACACTGAAGCTTTCTTT
TRBV7-8	few	-	TRBJ2-3	CASSYRGVGGTDTQYF	TGTGCCAGCAGCTACAGAGGGGTGGGGGGAACAGATACGCAGTATTTT
TRBV5-1	-	TRBD1	TRBJ2-7	CASSKDRGLNEQYF	TGCGCCAGCAGCAAGGACAGGGGGCTGAACGAGCAGTACTTC
TRBV7-2	-	-	TRBJ2-3	CASSFWGRADTQYF	TGTGCCAGCAGCTTCTGGGGTCGGGCAGATACGCAGTATTTT
TRBV7-6	-	-	TRBJ2-2	CASSSPEGPRGELFF	TGTGCCAGCAGCTCCCCTGAGGGCCCCCGCGGGGAGCTGTTTTTT
TRBV12-3/TRBV12-4	-	-	TRBJ1-2	CASSLAAQGGYGYTF	TGTGCCAGCAGTTTAGCGGCACAGGGAGGATATGGCTACACCTTC
TRBV12-3/TRBV12-4	many	TRBD1	TRBJ2-5	CASSPGQVETQYF	TGTGCCAGCAGTCCGGGACAGGTTGAGACCCAGTACTTC
TRBV6-5	medium-sized	-	TRBJ2-7	CASSYSSGGSYEQYF	TGTGCCAGCAGTTACTCTTCCGGCGGCTCCTACGAGCAGTACTTC
TRBV5-1	-	-	TRBJ1-2	CASSLDVSNYGYTF	TGCGCCAGCAGCCTGGACGTCTCTAACTATGGCTACACCTTC
TRBV20-1	few	-	TRBJ2-1	CSARHINNEQFF	TGCAGTGCTAGACACATAAACAATGAGCAGTTCTTC
TRBV7-8	once	TRBD1	TRBJ2-5	CASSSRPQGAQETQYF	TGTGCCAGCAGCTCACGCCCACAGGGGGCTCAAGAGACCCAGTACTTC
TRBV2	few	-	TRBJ2-3	CASARGRTDTQYF	TGTGCCAGCGCCAGGGGTCGGACAGATACGCAGTATTTT
TRBV20-1	-	-	TRBJ2-1	CSARRDPPAQFF	TGCAGTGCTCGCCGGGACCCACCGGCCCAGTTCTTC
TRBV5-1	few	-	TRBJ1-1	CASSSYSTNTEAFF	TGCGCCAGCAGCTCCTATTCTACCAACACTGAAGCTTTCTTT
TRBV28	few	-	TRBJ2-1	CATSTASYNEQFF	TGTGCCACCTCGACAGCCTCTTACAATGAGCAGTTCTTC
TRBV2	few	TRBD1	TRBJ1-1	CASSRLDRVGTEAFF	TGTGCCAGCAGCCGCCTGGACAGGGTGGGCACTGAAGCTTTCTTT
TRBV20-1	few	TRBD2	TRBJ2-5	CSASWWGLADQETQYF	TGCAGTGCTAGTTGGTGGGGACTAGCGGACCAAGAGACCCAGTACTTC
TRBV18	-	-	TRBJ2-5	CASSPPGFGGETQYF	TGTGCCAGCTCACCACCGGGGTTTGGAGGGGAGACCCAGTACTTC
TRBV5-1	-	-	TRBJ2-2	CASSLEGLPGGTGELFF	TGCGCCAGCAGCTTGGAGGGACTCCCAGGGGGGACCGGGGAGCTGTTTTTT
TRBV24-1	-	-	TRBJ1-2	CATSDPSGVGGYTF	TGTGCCACCAGTGATCCGTCGGGGGTTGGTGGCTACACCTTC
TRBV10-2	once	TRBD2	TRBJ2-1	CASREEAGDYNEQFF	TGCGCCAGCAGGGAGGAGGCGGGGGACTACAATGAGCAGTTCTTC
TRBV18	few	-	TRBJ1-4	CASSRMNGADEKLFF	TGTGCCAGCTCACGCATGAACGGTGCGGATGAAAAACTGTTTTTT
TRBV4-3	few	-	TRBJ1-2	CASSLGTGGYTF	TGCGCCAGCAGCCTCGGGACCGGCGGCTACACCTTC
TRBV4-1	few	-	TRBJ2-1	CASSQVGGSINEQFF	TGCGCCAGCAGCCAAGTTGGGGGGAGTATCAATGAGCAGTTCTTC
TRBV25-1	once	TRBD1	TRBJ1-2	CASSEYADRDGYTF	TGTGCCAGCAGTGAATATGCCGACAGGGATGGCTACACCTTC
TRBV12-3/TRBV12-4	-	-	TRBJ1-2	CASSLMRVYGYTF	TGTGCCAGCAGTTTAATGAGGGTCTATGGCTACACCTTC
TRBV6-1	once	-	TRBJ1-2	CASTQTGRNYGYTF	TGTGCCAGCACTCAAACCGGCAGAAACTATGGCTACACCTTC
TRBV7-2	-	-	TRBJ2-2	CASSLWGAGELFF	TGTGCCAGCAGCTTATGGGGGGCCGGGGAGCTGTTTTTT
TRBV24-1	few	-	TRBJ2-3	CATSFRDTQYF	TGTGCCACCAGTTTCAGAGATACGCAGTATTTT
TRBV6-5	-	-	TRBJ2-2	CASSPSVPRRELFF	TGTGCCAGCAGTCCCTCGGTACCTCGCAGGGAGCTGTTTTTT
TRBV6-5	few	-	TRBJ2-2	CASSRDLNTGELFF	TGTGCCAGCAGTCGGGACCTCAACACCGGGGAGCTGTTTTTT